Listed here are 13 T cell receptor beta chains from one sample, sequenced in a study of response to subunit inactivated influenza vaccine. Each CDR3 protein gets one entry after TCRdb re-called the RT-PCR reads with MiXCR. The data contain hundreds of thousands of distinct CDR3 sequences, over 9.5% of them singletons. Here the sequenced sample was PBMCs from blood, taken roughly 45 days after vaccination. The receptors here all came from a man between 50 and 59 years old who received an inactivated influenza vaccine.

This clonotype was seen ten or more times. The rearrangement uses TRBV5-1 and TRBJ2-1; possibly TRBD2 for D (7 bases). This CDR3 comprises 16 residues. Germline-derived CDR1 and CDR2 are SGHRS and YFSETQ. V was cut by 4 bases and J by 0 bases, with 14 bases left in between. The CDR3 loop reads CASSPGGGSSYNEQFF. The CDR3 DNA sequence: TGCGCCAGCAGCCCCGGGGGCGGGAGCTCCTACAATGAGCAGTTCTTC. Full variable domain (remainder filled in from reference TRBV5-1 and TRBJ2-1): KAGVTQTPRYLIKTRGQQVTLSCSPISGHRSVSWYQQTPGQGLQFLFEYFSETQRNKGNFPGRFSGRQFSNSRSEMNVSTLELGDSALYLCASSPGGGSSYNEQFFGPGTRLTVL.

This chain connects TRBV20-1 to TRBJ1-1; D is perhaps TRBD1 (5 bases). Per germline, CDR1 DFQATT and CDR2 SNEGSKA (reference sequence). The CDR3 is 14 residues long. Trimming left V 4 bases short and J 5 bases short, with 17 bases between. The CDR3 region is CSATGRVGGTEAFF. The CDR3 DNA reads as TGCAGTGCTACTGGCCGGGTCGGGGGGACTGAAGCTTTCTTT.

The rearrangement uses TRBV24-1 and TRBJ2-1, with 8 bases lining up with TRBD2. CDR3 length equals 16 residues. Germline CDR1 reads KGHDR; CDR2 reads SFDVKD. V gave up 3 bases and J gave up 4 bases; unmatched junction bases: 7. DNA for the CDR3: TGTGCCACCAGTGATGGCCTAGCGGGCAGGTACAATGAGCAGTTCTTC. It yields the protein CATSDGLAGRYNEQFF.

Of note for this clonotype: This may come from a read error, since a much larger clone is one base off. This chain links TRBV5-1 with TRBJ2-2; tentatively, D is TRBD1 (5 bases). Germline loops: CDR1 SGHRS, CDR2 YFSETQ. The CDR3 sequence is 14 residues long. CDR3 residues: CVSSPGQNTGELFF. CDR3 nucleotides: TGCGTCAGCAGCCCCGGACAGAACACCGGGGAGCTGTTTTTT.

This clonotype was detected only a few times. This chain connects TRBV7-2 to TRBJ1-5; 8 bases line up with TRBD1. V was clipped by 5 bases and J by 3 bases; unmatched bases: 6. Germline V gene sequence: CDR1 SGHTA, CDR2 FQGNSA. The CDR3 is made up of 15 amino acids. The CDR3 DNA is TGTGCCAGCAGCCCTTTGGGACAGGACAATCAGCCCCAGCATTTT. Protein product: CASSPLGQDNQPQHF.

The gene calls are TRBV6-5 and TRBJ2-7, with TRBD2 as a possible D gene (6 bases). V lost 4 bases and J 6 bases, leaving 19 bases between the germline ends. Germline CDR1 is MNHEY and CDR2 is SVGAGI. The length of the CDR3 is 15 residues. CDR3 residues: CASSLRGGTSPEQYF. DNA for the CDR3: TGTGCCAGCAGTTTGAGGGGAGGCACCTCTCCCGAGCAGTACTTC.

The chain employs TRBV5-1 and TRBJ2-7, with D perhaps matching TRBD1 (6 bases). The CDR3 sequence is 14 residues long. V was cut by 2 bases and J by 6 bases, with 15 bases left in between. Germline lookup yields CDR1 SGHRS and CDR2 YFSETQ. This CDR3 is CASSLTGSGLEQYF. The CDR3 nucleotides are TGCGCCAGCAGCTTAACAGGGAGCGGCCTCGAGCAGTACTTC.

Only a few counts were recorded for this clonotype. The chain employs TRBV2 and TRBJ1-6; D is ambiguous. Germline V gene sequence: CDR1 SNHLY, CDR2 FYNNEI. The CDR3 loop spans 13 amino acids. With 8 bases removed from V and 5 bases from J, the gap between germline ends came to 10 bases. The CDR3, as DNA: TGTGCCAGCGGACGAACTAATAATTCACCCCTCCACTTT. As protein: CASGRTNNSPLHF.

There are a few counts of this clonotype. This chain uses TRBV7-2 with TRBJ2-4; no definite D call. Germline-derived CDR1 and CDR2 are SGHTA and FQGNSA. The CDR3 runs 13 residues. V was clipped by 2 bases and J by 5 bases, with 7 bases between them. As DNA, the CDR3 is TGTGCCAGCAGCTTATTTGGGGAAAACATTCAGTACTTC. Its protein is CASSLFGENIQYF.

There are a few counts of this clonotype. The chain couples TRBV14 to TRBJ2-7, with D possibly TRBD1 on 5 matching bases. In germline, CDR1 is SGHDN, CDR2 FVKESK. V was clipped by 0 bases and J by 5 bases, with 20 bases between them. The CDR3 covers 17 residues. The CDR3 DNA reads TGTGCCAGCAGCCAAGATAGGGTGACAGTGGGCTTGGACGAGCAGTACTTC. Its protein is CASSQDRVTVGLDEQYF.

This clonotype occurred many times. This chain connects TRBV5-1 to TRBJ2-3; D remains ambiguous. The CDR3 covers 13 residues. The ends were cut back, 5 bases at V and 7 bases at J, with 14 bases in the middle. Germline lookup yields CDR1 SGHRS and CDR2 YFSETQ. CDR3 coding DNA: TGCGCCAGCAGACCGGACCCCGCGAATACGCAGTATTTT. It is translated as CASRPDPANTQYF.

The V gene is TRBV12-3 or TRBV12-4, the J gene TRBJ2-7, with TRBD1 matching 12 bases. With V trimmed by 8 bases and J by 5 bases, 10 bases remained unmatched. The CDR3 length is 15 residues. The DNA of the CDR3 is TGTGCCAGCGCTAGGGACGGGACAGGGGGCGACGAGCAGTACTTC. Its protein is CASARDGTGGDEQYF.

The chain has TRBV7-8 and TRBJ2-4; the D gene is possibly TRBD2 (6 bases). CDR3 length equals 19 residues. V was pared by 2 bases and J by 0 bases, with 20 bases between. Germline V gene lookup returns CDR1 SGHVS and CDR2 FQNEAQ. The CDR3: CASSLFGSSVGLAKNIQYF. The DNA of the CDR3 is TGTGCCAGCAGCTTATTCGGGTCTAGCGTAGGTTTAGCCAAAAACATTCAGTACTTC.